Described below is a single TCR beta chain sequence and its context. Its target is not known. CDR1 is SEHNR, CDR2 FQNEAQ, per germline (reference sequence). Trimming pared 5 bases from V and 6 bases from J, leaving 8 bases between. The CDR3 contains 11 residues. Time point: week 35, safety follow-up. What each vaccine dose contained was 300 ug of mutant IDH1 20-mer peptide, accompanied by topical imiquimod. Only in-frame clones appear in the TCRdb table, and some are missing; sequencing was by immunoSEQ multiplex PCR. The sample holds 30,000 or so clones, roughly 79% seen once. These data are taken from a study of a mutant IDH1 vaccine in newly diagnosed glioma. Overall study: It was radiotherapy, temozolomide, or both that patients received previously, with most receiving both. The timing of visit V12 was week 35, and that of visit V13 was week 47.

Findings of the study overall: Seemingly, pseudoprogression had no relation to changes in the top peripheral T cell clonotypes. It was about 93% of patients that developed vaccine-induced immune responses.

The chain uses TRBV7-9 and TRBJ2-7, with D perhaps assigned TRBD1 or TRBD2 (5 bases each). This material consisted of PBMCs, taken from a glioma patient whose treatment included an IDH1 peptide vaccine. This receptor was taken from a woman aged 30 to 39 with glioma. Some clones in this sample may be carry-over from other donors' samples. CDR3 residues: CASSGGSEQYF. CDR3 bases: TGTGCCAGCAGCGGGGGTTCCGAGCAGTACTTC.